This section outlines one T cell receptor beta chain sequence together with its context. This sample stems from a study of blood T cell repertoires in COVID-19. Measured with immunoSEQ multiplex PCR; TCRdb has only the in-frame clones, and not every one. The repertoire holds 410,000 or so clones, just over 85% seen once, with 1.4% in the top ten. Germline values: CDR1 SGHRS, CDR2 YFSETQ. There are 15 residues in the CDR3. J was trimmed by 2 bases and V by 2 bases; bases with no gene match: 1. The clonotype originates from a woman aged 25 to 39 with active or convalescent COVID-19. Sequences were obtained from peripheral blood. The chain joins TRBV5-1 to TRBJ2-2, with 9 bases identical to TRBD2. The DNA of the CDR3 is TGCGCCAGCAGCTTTAGCGGGGGAAACACCGGGGAGCTGTTTTTT. It encodes CASSFSGGNTGELFF. The full variable domain, completed using reference TRBV5-1 and TRBJ2-2, is KAGVTQTPRYLIKTRGQQVTLSCSPISGHRSVSWYQQTPGQGLQFLFEYFSETQRNKGNFPGRFSGRQFSNSRSEMNVSTLELGDSALYLCASSFSGGNTGELFFGEGSRLTVL.